These 9 T cell receptor beta chains originate from one sample sequenced in a study of T cells in Graves' hyperthyroidism and ophthalmopathy. Researchers amplified the TCR beta CDR3 regions from RNA transcripts. The HTBI primer set served for first-round RT-PCR of the TCR CDR3. From the multiplex PCR reads, TCRdb called clonotypes with MiXCR, one entry per CDR3 protein. The data contain 250,000 to 300,000 distinct CDR3 sequences, just over 14% of them seen just once; the ten biggest clones take up 13%. The sequenced sample consisted of blood. The receptor set was obtained from a woman aged 40 to 55 with Graves' hyperthyroidism that later progressed to Graves' ophthalmopathy.

In this sample, this clonotype turned up many times. The rearrangement joins TRBV6-1 to TRBJ2-2, with 11 nucleotides matching TRBD2. This CDR3 contains 18 residues. V lost 1 base, J lost 5 bases, and 9 bases stayed unmatched. CDR1 and CDR2 from the germline V gene are MNHNS and SASEGT. The CDR3 DNA sequence: TGTGCCAGCAGTGAAGTCAGCCTAGCGGGAGGTGATACCGGGGAGCTGTTTTTT. Translating gives CASSEVSLAGGDTGELFF.

This clonotype showed up just a few times. The V gene is TRBV4-1, the J gene TRBJ2-2; 10 bases map to TRBD2. Germline V gives CDR1 MGHRA, CDR2 YSYEKL. Trimming cost V 3 bases and J 0 bases; bases outside gene matches: 7. The CDR3 sequence is 18 residues long. The CDR3 protein is CASSQGQREGTNTGELFF. DNA of the CDR3: TGCGCCAGCAGCCAGGGCCAGCGGGAGGGTACGAACACCGGGGAGCTGTTTTTT.

This clonotype was picked up many times. V gene TRBV20-1 combines with J gene TRBJ2-7, with a possible D match to TRBD1 (5 bases). Germline loops: CDR1 DFQATT, CDR2 SNEGSKA (reference sequence). CDR3 length: 13 amino acids. Trimming left V 1 base short and J 1 base short, with 8 bases between. CDR3 DNA: TGCAGTGCTAGAGGACAGTCGTCCTACGAGCAGTACTTC. This translates into CSARGQSSYEQYF.

In its sample, this clonotype was seen many times. The chain links TRBV29-1 to TRBJ2-2, with TRBD1 identical over 9 bases. The CDR3 contains 18 residues. The junction had 18 bases not matched to a gene; V was cut back by 6 bases and J by 4 bases. Germline V lookup: CDR1 SQVTM, CDR2 ANQGSEA. The CDR3 spells CSVKLGQGGFFGTGELFF. As DNA, the CDR3 is TGCAGCGTAAAACTGGGACAGGGTGGTTTCTTCGGCACCGGGGAGCTGTTTTTT.

The chain has TRBV28 and TRBJ1-6; 7 nucleotides match TRBD1. This CDR3 spans 14 amino acids. Germline CDR1 MDHEN, CDR2 SYDVKM. Trimming took 6 bases from V and 13 from J; bases not matched to a gene: 12. The CDR3 sequence: CASRTGASQDPLHF. CDR3 nucleotide sequence: TGTGCCAGCAGAACAGGGGCCTCTCAAGATCCCCTCCACTTT.

This clonotype was counted many times. The chain joins TRBV20-1 to TRBJ2-5; 9 nucleotides match TRBD2. Trimming took 1 base from V and 1 from J; bases not matched to a gene: 16. Germline lookup yields CDR1 DFQATT and CDR2 SNEGSKA (reference sequence). This CDR3 region has 19 residues. In nucleotides, the CDR3 is TGCAGTGCTAGAGCCGCCCGGGATGGTAGCGGGAGTCCCCAAGAGACCCAGTACTTC. It codes for CSARAARDGSGSPQETQYF.

This rearrangement joins TRBV5-1 to TRBJ2-1, with 8 bases that match TRBD2. The CDR3 has 15 residues. CDR1 is SGHRS, CDR2 YFSETQ, per germline. Losses at the gene ends were 0 bases for V and 4 bases for J; bases not matched to a gene: 3. The CDR3 DNA reads TGCGCCAGCAGCTTGGATGAGCGGGAGTACAATGAGCAGTTCTTC. Protein product: CASSLDEREYNEQFF.

Ten or more counts support this clonotype. The rearrangement uses TRBV27 and TRBJ2-1; no definite D call. V was shortened by 3 bases and J by 7 bases, with 16 bases between the two germline ends. There are 15 residues in the CDR3. Germline V gene data show CDR1 as MNHEY and CDR2 as SMNVEV (reference sequence). The CDR3 DNA reads as TGTGCCAGCAGTTTCGGCGCCTTTTTTAGAAATGAGCAGTTCTTC. Translated: CASSFGAFFRNEQFF.

This clonotype has a count of ten or more. The V and J genes are TRBV27 and TRBJ2-5; possibly TRBD1 for D (6 bases). V was pared by 6 bases and J by 4 bases, with 15 bases between. This CDR3 is 14 amino acids long. Germline CDR1 is MNHEY and CDR2 is SMNVEV (reference sequence). The CDR3 region has the DNA TGTGCCAGCAGCACCCTAACAGGGAGAGAGACCCAGTACTTC. It codes for CASSTLTGRETQYF.